This T cell receptor beta chain comes out of a study of regulatory T cells in long-lasting Graves disease (dated by TCRdb to about 2021). For context, the study as a whole: Patients with newly diagnosed Graves' disease had been on antithyroid drugs for under 3 months. Persistent Graves' disease patients were compared with newly diagnosed Graves' disease patients by peripheral blood TCR sequencing and RNA sequencing. The study was registered as a clinical trial and conducted in China. A total of roughly 35 samples underwent TCR sequencing: around 13 from persistent and 20 from newly diagnosed Graves' disease patients.

This clonotype showed up many times. The specificity of this receptor is unknown. No base quality values were provided; no much bigger clone lies one nucleotide off. Reading the germline V gene gives CDR1 SGHTA and CDR2 FQGTGA. The CDR3 holds 15 amino acids from the cysteine to the phenylalanine. The DNA shown is the 45-base CDR3, in frame from base 1. The junction shows trimming of 6 bases on V and 2 bases on J, plus 16 bases between the germline ends. What the study reported, not specific to this receptor: The authors acknowledged the small sample size as a limitation that may reduce accuracy. Preferential use of TRBV28, TRBJ1-2 and TRBJ2-5 was observed in persistent disease, whereas TRBV20-1 and TRBJ2-1 were favored in newly diagnosed disease. Sequencing and analysis were limited to the TCR beta chain. Because the primary lesion, thyroid tissue, could not be accessed, the study looked at peripheral blood alone. Compared with newly diagnosed patients, patients with persistent Graves' disease had lower TCR Shannon entropy and fewer highly expanded clones, which suggests clonal expansion. Persistent patients shared more public clonotypes among themselves (more than 2,500) than newly diagnosed patients did (more than 950).

The receptor library was made with multiplex PCR. Sequencing instrument: Illumina HiSeq 4000. iRepertoire HTBI primers and Arm-PCR amplification of CDR3 regions were used to construct TCR beta libraries. Before sequencing, the PCR products underwent gel purification. Per the original workflow: Gene usage analysis of CDR3 amino acid clonotypes used the approximately 62 TRBV and around 13 TRBJ segments found across samples. COPE and FqMerger were used to merge filtered high-quality paired reads into contigs. BLAST was used to align contigs to IMGT TRBV, TRBD and TRBJ reference genes, with CDR3 defined following IMGT. Clonotypes above 0.1% frequency were classified as highly expanded clones. Shannon entropy served as the measure of repertoire diversity, while the Gini coefficient captured V-J evenness. A clonotype was considered public if more than one individual shared it. TCRdb ran its own pipeline on the public reads, namely fastp trimming at Q25 and MiXCR clone calling, and kept in-frame beta chains. Every entry covers one CDR3 protein and lists the most common genes and DNA from its rows. TCRdb's processing, not the authors', yielded these V and J calls. This sample gives roughly 250,000 distinct CDR3 sequences in total; approximately 18% of them show up just once. Of the sample, approximately 14% is held by the ten largest clones.

The label giving this sample's time point can be read as: newly diagnosed GD, antithyroid drugs for less than 3 months. For both TCR sequencing and RNA sequencing, RNA was extracted from PBMCs in TRIzol. The diagnosis of Graves' disease was made according to American Thyroid Association guidelines. Patients were recruited from an endocrinology department in Xi'an, China. From each patient, around 9 milliliters of peripheral blood was collected into an EDTA anticoagulant tube. PBMCs were isolated by Ficoll Paque Plus density gradient separation without further T cell sorting. An Agilent 2100 Bioanalyzer and agarose gel were used to check RNA quality, while a NanoDrop 2000 measured RNA concentration. The same sample was also studied in work on T cells in Graves' hyperthyroidism and ophthalmopathy. The second publication reports: Stable Graves' hyperthyroidism was defined as no progression to ophthalmopathy during 18 months of follow-up. The hyperthyroidism patients were between 18 and 65 years old and newly diagnosed, with a disease duration of less than 2 months. Any patient with an uncontrolled infection, another autoimmune disease, pregnancy or lactation was excluded. Diagnoses relied on clinical symptoms, serum thyroxine and TRAb, thyroid ultrasound and orbital computed tomography. The first round of RT-PCR for the TCR CDR3 was performed with the HTBI primer set and the Qiagen OneStep RT-PCR kit. Blood samples also contained most of the expanded thyroid clonotypes (frequency above 0.001), which suggests that blood repertoires may reflect thyroid immune responses. Ophthalmopathy was separated from stable hyperthyroidism by a 13 V-J signature model, with around 90% sensitivity and roughly 81% specificity obtained in cross-validation and 80%/75% obtained in testing. In validation, the model predicted progression to ophthalmopathy with 65% to 71% sensitivity and less than 75% specificity, a median of approximately 6.5 months before onset. TCR V-J signatures able to tell the groups apart were searched for in a discovery cohort of approximately 95 patients, of whom under 45 had Graves' ophthalmopathy and more than 55 had stable Graves' hyperthyroidism. Prospective prediction of ophthalmopathy was tested in an independent validation cohort consisting of roughly 20 hyperthyroidism patients and around 16 patients who later progressed to ophthalmopathy. The approximately 98 discovery patients were randomly divided into training and test sets at a 7:3 ratio. Thyroid tissue and blood T-cell repertoires from six or seven Graves' hyperthyroidism patients were also compared in the study. After blood sampling, hyperthyroidism patients were treated with methimazole at a starting dose of 30 mg daily, and ophthalmopathy patients were treated with high-dose intravenous methylprednisolone. Libraries were constructed in a second round of multiplex PCR, after which size selection and purification were performed. Paired-end sequencing of the libraries was performed with 100 bp reads on an Illumina HiSeq2000. SOAPnuke was used to process the raw data, with reads discarded if the reads contained adapters or uncalled bases, had a mean Phred below 15, or lacked an exact constant-primer or identifier match. COPE v1.2.5 was used to merge high-quality paired reads, and clonotypes were defined as unique nucleotide sequences. MiTCR v1.1 was used to align clonotypes to the IMGT TRBV, TRBD and TRBJ reference segments. The analysis included only V-J combinations with a frequency above 0.0001, which together covered 99% to 99.2% of the repertoires. A TCS score was defined as the ratio of F50 (clonal expansion) to E x V (chaos), with BLOSUM62-based TCRdist applied between CDR3 peptides within each V-J. Welch's t-statistics and random forest reduced roughly 540 V-J features to about 13, which were used in a naive Bayes classifier (R e1071). No statistical method was used to set the sample size in advance, and investigators knew the group allocation. TCR Vbeta CDR3 sequencing of 135 peripheral blood samples (over 40 ophthalmopathy, roughly 72 hyperthyroidism and approximately 17 progressor patients) is reported in the paper.

Rearrangement joined TRBV7-3 to TRBJ1-2, with no confident D gene call. The material sequenced was peripheral blood mononuclear cells (PBMCs), taken at new diagnosis, from a patient treated with antithyroid drugs. The clonotype was recovered from a woman aged 30 to 39 with Graves disease. Donor details come from another sample of the same person, matched by shared clones. The CDR3 reads CASRPGPSPNYGYTF. The nucleotides read TGTGCCAGCAGGCCAGGTCCTTCCCCAAACTATGGCTACACCTTC.